The text below deals with one TCR beta chain. The data derive from a study of blood T cell repertoires in COVID-19. Study-wide context: Sample material is recorded as cDNA or gDNA derived from T cells, B-cell-depleted T cells, or PBMCs.

Clones were sequenced by immunoSEQ multiplex PCR, and TCRdb holds only the in-frame ones, with some missing. Altogether more than 110,000 clones are present, around 84% being singletons, with the ten largest covering under 6.5%. The J segment lost 7 bases and the V segment lost 5 bases, leaving 12 bases of the junction unmatched. Germline CDR1 SEHNR, CDR2 FQNEAQ (reference sequence). There are 15 residues in the CDR3. The chain carries TRBV7-9 and TRBJ1-2, with TRBD1 matching over 8 bases. Input material: peripheral blood. This TCR was recovered from a human donor in a cohort sampled during active COVID-19. CDR3 region: CASSRGSGGGGGYTF. The CDR3, as DNA: TGTGCCAGCAGCCGAGGTTCAGGGGGCGGTGGTGGCTACACCTTC.